The following is a TCR beta chain sequence with its context. The data originate from a study of blood T cell repertoires in COVID-19. Libraries were prepared by immunoSEQ multiplex PCR; TCRdb keeps only in-frame clonotypes and omits some of them. The table lists about 160,000 clones, roughly 85% of them singletons, with less than 3.5% in the top ten. The sequenced material came from peripheral blood. The origin of this receptor is a man between 65 and 85 years old with acute or convalescent COVID-19.

The DNA of the CDR3 is TGTGCCAGCAGCAAAGCCCGACTAGCGGGAGGGCCGCGACCTAGCACAGATACGCAGTATTTT. It yields the protein CASSKARLAGGPRPSTDTQYF. The rearrangement links TRBV21-1 to TRBJ2-3; TRBD2, the D gene given by the table, was not confirmed from the DNA. TRBV21-1 corresponds to a pseudogene. The CDR3 spans 21 residues.